This TCR beta chain derives from a study of Graves' ophthalmopathy and Graves' hyperthyroidism. Study summary: Pretreatment peripheral blood was obtained at initial diagnosis.

CDR1 and CDR2 from the germline V gene are KGHSH and LQKENI. J gave up 2 bases and V 3 bases, and 7 bases lay outside the gene matches. The CDR3 totals 15 residues. Amplifying from RNA transcripts, the study obtained TCR beta CDR3 regions. In the first round, RT-PCR was carried out with HTBI primers, and a multiplex PCR formed the second round. MiXCR, applied by TCRdb to the multiplex PCR reads, yields one record per CDR3 protein. The sample yields about 230,000 distinct CDR3 sequences, around 50% seen once. The source material was peripheral blood. The sequence came from an adult man with Graves' ophthalmopathy. The chain joins TRBV18 to TRBJ2-7, with 7 bases lining up with TRBD2. The CDR3 region is CASSPGRGSTYEQYF. For the CDR3, the DNA is TGTGCCAGCTCACCTGGGCGGGGGTCAACCTACGAGCAGTACTTC.